This passage covers 10 T cell receptor beta chains from one sample sequenced in a study of prognosis after radiotherapy for stage I lung cancer. Template was genomic DNA; TCR beta CDR3 amplified in two multiplex PCR rounds. First-round PCR employed TRBV- and TRBJ-specific primers for each gene. TCRdb independently ran MiXCR on the multiplex PCR reads; one entry per CDR3 protein. The repertoire holds over 50,000 distinct CDR3 sequences, with less than 35% as singletons. Sequencing used PBMCs, obtained before or after stereotactic body radiation therapy (not recorded which). These receptors came from a donor over 45 with non-small cell lung cancer.

This clonotype has just a few counts. The CDR3 sequence: CASSPSGDLGQYF. DNA for the CDR3: TGTGCCAGCAGCCCCTCAGGGGACTTAGGGCAGTACTTC. This chain connects TRBV11-2 to TRBJ2-7, with D perhaps given as TRBD1 or TRBD2 (6 bases each). V was shortened by 5 bases and J by 9 bases, with 17 bases between the two germline ends. The CDR3 consists of 13 residues. Looked up from germline, CDR1 is SGHAT and CDR2 is FQNNGV.

This clonotype was observed at least ten times. The rearrangement joins TRBV7-2 to TRBJ2-3, with 10 bases identical to TRBD1. The length of the CDR3 is 15 residues. The junction had 5 bases not matched to a gene; V was cut back by 4 bases and J by 4 bases. The V gene's germline CDR1 is SGHTA and CDR2 FQGNSA. CDR3 loop: CASSSRQGASDTQYF. The CDR3 coding sequence is TGTGCCAGCAGCTCAAGACAGGGGGCCTCAGATACGCAGTATTTT.

This clonotype was seen ten or more times. V and J are TRBV5-6 and TRBJ1-2; D gene uncertain. The V gene's germline CDR1 is SGHDT and CDR2 YYEEEE. The V and J ends lost 0 bases and 6 bases respectively, with 15 bases between them. The CDR3 extends over 15 amino acids. CDR3 region: CASSLGTLFGDGYTF. In nucleotides, the CDR3 is TGTGCCAGCAGCTTGGGAACCCTATTTGGGGATGGCTACACCTTC.

A remark on this clonotype: At one end the junction does not follow the germline gene, possibly because of a read error. This rearrangement joins TRBV13 to TRBJ2-3; D not resolved. The CDR3 loop spans 14 amino acids. Germline CDR1 reads PRHDT; CDR2 reads FYEKMQ (reference sequence). The CDR3 nucleotides read TGTGCCAGCATCTTAGGACGGCTCAAGGATACGCAGTATTTT. Its translation: CASILGRLKDTQYF. Together with reference TRBV13 and TRBJ2-3, the CDR3 gives the full variable domain: AAGVIQSPRHLIKEKRETATLKCYPIPRHDTVYWYQQGPGQDPQFLISFYEKMQSDKGSIPDRFSAQQFSDYHSELNMSSLELGDSALYFCASILGRLKDTQYFGPGTRLTVL.

This clonotype was found once. One base separates it from a far larger clone, so it is likely a read error. The V and J genes are TRBV7-2 and TRBJ2-3; a possible D gene is TRBD2 (5 bases). V shed 7 bases and J shed 7 bases, with 15 bases lying between them. Germline values: CDR1 SGHTA, CDR2 FQGNSA. The CDR3 consists of 13 residues. The CDR3 loop is CASTGNPVYTQYF. The DNA of the CDR3 is TGTGCCAGCACGGGGAACCCCGTGTATACGCAGTATTTT.

At least ten counts were recorded for this clonotype. The V gene is TRBV30, the J gene TRBJ2-1; 9 bases map to TRBD2. CDR1 is GTSNPN and CDR2 is SVGIG in the germline V gene (reference sequence). With 2 bases clipped from V and 3 bases from J, the junction kept 8 bases outside the gene matches. The CDR3 loop spans 16 amino acids. As DNA, the CDR3 is TGTGCCTGGAGTCCTCGGACTAGCGCCCACTACAATGAGCAGTTCTTC. Its translation is CAWSPRTSAHYNEQFF.

The J gene is TRBJ2-7, the V gene TRBV5-1; TRBD2 matches at 8 bases. There are 15 residues in the CDR3. The V and J ends lost 2 bases and 6 bases, in that order; junction bases with no gene match: 10. Germline lookup yields CDR1 SGHRS and CDR2 YFSETQ. The CDR3 spells CASSFATGGRGEQYF. Here the CDR3 DNA reads TGCGCCAGCAGCTTTGCTACGGGGGGGCGAGGCGAGCAGTACTTC.

A word on this clonotype: This clone may be a read error of a much larger clone one base away. The chain employs TRBV7-6 and TRBJ1-1; D unclear. This CDR3 region has 13 residues. The germline V gene encodes CDR1 SGHVS and CDR2 FNYEAQ. Trimming pared 7 bases from V and 1 base from J, leaving 10 bases between. CDR3 bases: TGTGCCAGCATCGTTCAAGAGAACACTGAAGCTTTCTTT. Protein product: CASIVQENTEAFF.

Turning to this clonotype: One base separates it from a far larger clone, so it is likely a read error. The rearrangement joins TRBV2 to TRBJ2-1, with D possibly matching TRBD2 (5 bases). V lost 6 bases and J lost 10, with 16 bases in between. Germline-derived CDR1 and CDR2 are SNHLY and FYNNEI. The CDR3 length is 13 residues. Here the CDR3 reads CASSPQRSYEQFF. The DNA for the CDR3 is TGTGCCAGCAGCCCTCAGCGGAGCTACGAGCAGTTCTTC.

CDR3 region: CSVPGLAGGTRPDTQYF. As DNA, the CDR3 is TGCAGTGTCCCGGGACTAGCGGGAGGGACTAGGCCAGATACGCAGTATTTT. The V call is TRBV20-1, the J call TRBJ2-3; the match to TRBD2 covers 16 bases. Germline CDR1 is DFQATT and CDR2 is SNEGSKA (reference sequence). The CDR3 consists of 17 residues. V was clipped by 7 bases and J by 4 bases; unmatched bases: 11.